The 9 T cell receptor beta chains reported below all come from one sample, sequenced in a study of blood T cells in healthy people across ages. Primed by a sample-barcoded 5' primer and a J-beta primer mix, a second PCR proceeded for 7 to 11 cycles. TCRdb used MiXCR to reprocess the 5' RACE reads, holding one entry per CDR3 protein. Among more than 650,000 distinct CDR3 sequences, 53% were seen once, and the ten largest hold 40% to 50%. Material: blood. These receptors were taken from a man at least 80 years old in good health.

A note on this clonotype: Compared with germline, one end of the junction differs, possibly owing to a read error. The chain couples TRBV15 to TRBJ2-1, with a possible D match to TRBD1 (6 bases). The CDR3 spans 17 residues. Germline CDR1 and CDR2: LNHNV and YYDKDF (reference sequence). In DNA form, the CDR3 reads TGTGCCACCAGCGGAGAGCTGGGGGCGAGCTCCTACAATGAGCAGTTCTTC. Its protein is CATSGELGASSYNEQFF.

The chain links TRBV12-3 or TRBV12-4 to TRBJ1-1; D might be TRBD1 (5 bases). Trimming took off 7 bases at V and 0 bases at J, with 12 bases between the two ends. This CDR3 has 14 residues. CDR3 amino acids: CASKEGRMNTEAFF. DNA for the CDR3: TGTGCCAGCAAGGAGGGGAGAATGAACACTGAAGCTTTCTTT.

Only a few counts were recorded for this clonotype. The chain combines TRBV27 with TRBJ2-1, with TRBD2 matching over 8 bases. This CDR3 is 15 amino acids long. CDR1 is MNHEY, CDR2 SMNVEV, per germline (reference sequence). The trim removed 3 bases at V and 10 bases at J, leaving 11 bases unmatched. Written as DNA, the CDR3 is TGTGCCAGCAGTTTGAGGAGCGGACTAGCAAGGGAGCAGTTCTTC. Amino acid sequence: CASSLRSGLAREQFF.

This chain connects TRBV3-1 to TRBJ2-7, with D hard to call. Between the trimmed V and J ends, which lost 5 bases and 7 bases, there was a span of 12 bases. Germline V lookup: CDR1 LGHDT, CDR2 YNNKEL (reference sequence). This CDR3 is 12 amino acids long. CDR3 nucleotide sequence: TGTGCCAGCAGCATAGGATTGGGGGAGCAGTACTTC. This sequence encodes CASSIGLGEQYF.

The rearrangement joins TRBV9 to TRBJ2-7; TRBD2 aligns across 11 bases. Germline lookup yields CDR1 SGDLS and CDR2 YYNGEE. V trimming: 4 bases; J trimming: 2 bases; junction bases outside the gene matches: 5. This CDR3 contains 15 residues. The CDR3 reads CASSRGGLAAYEQYF. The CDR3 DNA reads TGTGCCAGCAGCCGGGGGGGACTAGCGGCCTACGAGCAGTACTTC.

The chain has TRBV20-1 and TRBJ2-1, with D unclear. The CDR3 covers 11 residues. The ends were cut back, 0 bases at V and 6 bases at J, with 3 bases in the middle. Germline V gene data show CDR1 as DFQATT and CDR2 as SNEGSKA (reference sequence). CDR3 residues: CSARDVNEQFF. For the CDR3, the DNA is TGCAGTGCTAGAGACGTCAATGAGCAGTTCTTC.

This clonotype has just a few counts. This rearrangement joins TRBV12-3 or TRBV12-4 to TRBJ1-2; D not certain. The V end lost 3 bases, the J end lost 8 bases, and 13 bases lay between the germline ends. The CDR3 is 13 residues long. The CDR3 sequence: CASSFFGHTGYTF. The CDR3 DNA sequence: TGTGCCAGCAGTTTTTTCGGGCACACAGGCTACACCTTC.

Here the CDR3 DNA reads TGTGCCAGCAGCGAGATGGGACTAGCGGGATACGAGCAGTACTTC. Its translation is CASSEMGLAGYEQYF. V and J are TRBV9 and TRBJ2-5; 13 nucleotides align to TRBD2. The J call is uncertain, as TRBJ2-7 better fits the DNA end. The CDR3 consists of 15 residues. The germline V gene encodes CDR1 SGDLS and CDR2 YYNGEE.

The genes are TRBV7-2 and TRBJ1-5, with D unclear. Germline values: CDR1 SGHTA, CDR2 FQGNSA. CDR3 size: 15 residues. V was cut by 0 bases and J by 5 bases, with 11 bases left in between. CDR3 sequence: CASSLATTGHQPQHF. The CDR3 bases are TGTGCCAGCAGCTTAGCGACAACCGGTCATCAGCCCCAGCATTTT.